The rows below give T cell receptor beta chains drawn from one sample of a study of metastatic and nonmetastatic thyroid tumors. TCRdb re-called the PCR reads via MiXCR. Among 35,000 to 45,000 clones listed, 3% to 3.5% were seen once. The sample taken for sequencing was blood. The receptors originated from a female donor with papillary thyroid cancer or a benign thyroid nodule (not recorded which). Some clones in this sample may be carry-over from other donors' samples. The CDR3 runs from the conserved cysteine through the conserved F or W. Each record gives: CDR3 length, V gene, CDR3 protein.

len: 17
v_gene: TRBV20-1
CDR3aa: CSASDDRVSYMNTEAFF

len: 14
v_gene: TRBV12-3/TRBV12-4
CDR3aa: CASSYGNRGSPLHF

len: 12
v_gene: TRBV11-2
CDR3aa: CASSRDRGKQFF

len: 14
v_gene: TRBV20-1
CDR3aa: CSARIREGVYEQYF

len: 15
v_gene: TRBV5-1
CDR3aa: CASSPGLANSYEQYF

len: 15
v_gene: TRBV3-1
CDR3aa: CASSQVAGSGQPQHF

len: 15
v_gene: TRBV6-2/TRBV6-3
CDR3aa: CASRSGTGGGQPQHF

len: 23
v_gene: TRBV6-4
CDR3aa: CASSDSGFYLCAWSGAGDNEQFF

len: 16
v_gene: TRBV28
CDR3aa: CASSPRTGGVGSPLHF

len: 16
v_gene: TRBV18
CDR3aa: CASSPRKTSGSYEQYF

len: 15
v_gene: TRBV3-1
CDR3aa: CASSESRGATQPQHF

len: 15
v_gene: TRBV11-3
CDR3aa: CASSLDSNPGREQYF

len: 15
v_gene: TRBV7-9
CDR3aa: CASSTTGTGAETQYF

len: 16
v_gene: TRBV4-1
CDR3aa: CASSPSGRGGNQPQHF

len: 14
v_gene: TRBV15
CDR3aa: CATSSLDSRGLLYF

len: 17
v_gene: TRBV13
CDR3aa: CASSSRNRQGPSYEQYF

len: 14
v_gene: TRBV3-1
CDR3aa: CASSLTGNMGGYTF

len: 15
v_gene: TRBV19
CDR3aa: CASSAPGDLNYGYTF

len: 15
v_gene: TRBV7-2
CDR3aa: CASSLVAATQYEQYF

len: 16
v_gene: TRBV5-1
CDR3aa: CASSLEGGRLAGEQFF

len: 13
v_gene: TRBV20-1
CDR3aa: CSADPGQGFEQYF

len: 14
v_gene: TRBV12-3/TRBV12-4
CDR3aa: CASSMPNRQETQYF

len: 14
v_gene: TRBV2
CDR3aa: CASSPSGSTGELFF

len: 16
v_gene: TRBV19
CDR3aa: CASSIDPSGTYNEQFF

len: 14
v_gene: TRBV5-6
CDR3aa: CASSNIAGAYEQYF

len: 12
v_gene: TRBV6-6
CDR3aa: CASSYPPDTQYF

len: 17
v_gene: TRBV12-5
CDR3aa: CASAPVSRRVANTEAFF

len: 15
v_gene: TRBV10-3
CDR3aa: CAISYAPASRETQYF

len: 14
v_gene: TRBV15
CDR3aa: CATSPRGGNQPQHF

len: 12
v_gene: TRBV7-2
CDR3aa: CASSFTQGEAFF

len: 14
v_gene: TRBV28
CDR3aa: CASRPFDRGAETFF

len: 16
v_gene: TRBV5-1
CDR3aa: CASSSTGSRMNTEAFF

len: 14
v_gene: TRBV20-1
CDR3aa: CSAIKVGLVETQYF